A single sample is the source of the 14 T cell receptor beta chains below, sequenced in a study of Ad26.COV2.S vaccination and SARS-CoV-2 variants. Noted treatment: roughly 20 received Ad26.COV2.S at low or high dose, single or two shots; about 5 received placebo; per-sample allocation not given. Sampling was performed 63 days after the first vaccine or placebo injection. The method was immunoSEQ multiplex PCR; TCRdb's version includes in-frame clones alone and lacks a portion of them. The sample carries roughly 400,000 clones, 92% recorded once. The material sequenced was peripheral blood, taken in a trial of Ad26.COV2.S vaccine versus placebo. Every receptor here comes from a person aged 18-65 years who received the Ad26.COV2.S COVID-19 vaccine or a placebo.

CDR3 sequence: CASSRTFSGLYEQYF. CDR3 in DNA: TGTGCCAGCAGTAGAACTTTTTCGGGGCTCTACGAGCAGTACTTC. The J gene is TRBJ2-7, the V gene TRBV6-5, with D possibly being TRBD1 or TRBD2 (5 bases each). The CDR3 contains 15 residues. CDR1 MNHEY and CDR2 SVGAGI come from the germline V gene. The V and J ends lost 5 bases and 3 bases respectively, with 17 bases between them.

The gene calls are TRBV5-1 and TRBJ2-7; D might be TRBD1 (6 bases). V was clipped by 0 bases and J by 3 bases, with 13 bases between them. Germline lookup yields CDR1 SGHRS and CDR2 YFSETQ. The CDR3 extends over 15 amino acids. Here the CDR3 reads CASSLGQGMDYEQYF. The CDR3 bases are TGCGCCAGCAGCTTGGGGCAGGGGATGGACTACGAGCAGTACTTC.

The CDR3 nucleotides are TGCGCCAGCAGTCAATCCAGGACTGAAATCTCTGGGGCCAACGTCCTGACTTTC. Its translation: CASSQSRTEISGANVLTF. The gene calls are TRBV23-1 and TRBJ2-6; D is possibly TRBD2 (5 bases). TRBV23-1 is an open reading frame, and its role is uncertain. Trimming pared 0 bases from V and 0 bases from J, leaving 12 bases between. CDR3 length equals 18 residues.

The J gene is TRBJ2-1, the V gene TRBV6-2 or TRBV6-3, with 15 bases that match TRBD2. This CDR3 contains 17 residues. With 5 bases clipped from V and 0 bases from J, the junction kept 2 bases outside the gene matches. Germline V lookup: CDR1 MNHEY, CDR2 SVGEGT. CDR3 sequence (DNA): TGTGCCAGCAGTCGGACTAGCGGGGGGGTCTCCTACAATGAGCAGTTCTTC. It codes for CASSRTSGGVSYNEQFF.

The chain is built from TRBV19 and TRBJ1-4; 10 positions agree with TRBD1. J lost 7 bases, V lost 6 bases, and 5 bases had no gene match. Germline assignment: CDR1 LNHDA and CDR2 SQIVND (reference sequence). The CDR3 extends over 14 amino acids. The CDR3 sequence: CASRGTGVTEKLFF. For the CDR3, the DNA is TGTGCCAGTAGGGGGACAGGGGTCACTGAAAAACTGTTTTTT. The full variable domain, with the rest looked up from reference TRBV19 and TRBJ1-4, is DGGITQSPKYLFRKEGQNVTLSCEQNLNHDAMYWYRQDPGQGLRLIYYSQIVNDFQKGDIAEGYSVSREKKESFPLTVTSAQKNPTAFYLCASRGTGVTEKLFFGSGTQLSVL.

V is TRBV7-9 and J is TRBJ2-3; perhaps TRBD2 as D (5 bases). V was cut by 1 base and J by 4 bases, with 15 bases left in between. In germline, CDR1 is SEHNR, CDR2 FQNEAQ (reference sequence). CDR3 size: 16 residues. CDR3 in amino acids: CASSLEREKKADTQYF. The CDR3 DNA follows: TGTGCCAGCAGCTTAGAAAGGGAGAAAAAAGCAGATACGCAGTATTTT.

The V gene is TRBV6-2 or TRBV6-3, the J gene TRBJ2-1, with TRBD1 matching 10 bases. The length of the CDR3 is 15 residues. Germline CDR1 is MNHEY and CDR2 is SVGEGT. Germline trimming cut 6 bases from V and 4 bases from J; bases unmatched to any gene: 6. CDR3 DNA: TGTGCCAGCAGCCAGGGACAGGGGCAATACAATGAGCAGTTCTTC. Protein sequence: CASSQGQGQYNEQFF.

This clone was picked up a small number of times. The rearrangement uses TRBV5-4 and TRBJ2-2, with TRBD1 identical over 11 bases. This CDR3 contains 16 residues. The V gene's germline CDR1 is SGHNT and CDR2 YYREEE (reference sequence). V lost 3 bases and J lost 8; bases outside the gene matches: 9. The CDR3 DNA sequence: TGTGCCAGCAGCTCGGCGAGGGGACAGGGGGAAGGGGAGCTGTTTTTT. Translated: CASSSARGQGEGELFF.

The rearrangement uses TRBV19 and TRBJ2-2, with D possibly being TRBD1 (5 bases). V was clipped by 8 bases and J by 0 bases, with 10 bases between them. The length of the CDR3 is 14 residues. Per germline, CDR1 LNHDA and CDR2 SQIVND (reference sequence). The CDR3 DNA is TGTGCCAGTCATCAACAGGCGAACACCGGGGAGCTGTTTTTT. Protein sequence: CASHQQANTGELFF.

This clone was seen once. This chain joins TRBV5-1 and TRBJ2-3, with D unclear. The V end lost 0 bases, the J end lost 1 base, and 9 bases lay between the germline ends. Germline-derived CDR1 and CDR2 are SGHRS and YFSETQ. The CDR3 is made up of 15 amino acids. For the CDR3, the DNA is TGCGCCAGCAGCTTGGCTAACCGGGGCACAGATACGCAGTATTTT. This encodes CASSLANRGTDTQYF.

The chain joins TRBV6-5 to TRBJ2-5; TRBD1 is a possible D gene (6 bases). CDR3 length: 16 residues. From germline, CDR1 is MNHEY and CDR2 SVGAGI. With 2 bases removed from V and 2 bases from J, the gap between germline ends came to 15 bases. DNA for the CDR3: TGTGCCAGCAGTTACGACCCAACAGGGCTTCAAGAGACCCAGTACTTC. Amino acids: CASSYDPTGLQETQYF.

CDR3 amino acids: CASSVEDRAKETQYF. CDR3 nucleotides: TGTGCCAGCAGCGTAGAGGACAGGGCAAAAGAGACCCAGTACTTC. The rearrangement links TRBV9 to TRBJ2-5; TRBD1 matches 8 bases. V was clipped by 0 bases and J by 3 bases; unmatched bases: 4. This CDR3 has 15 residues. Germline lookup yields CDR1 SGDLS and CDR2 YYNGEE. Drawing the rest from reference TRBV9 and TRBJ2-5, the complete variable domain is DSGVTQTPKHLITATGQRVTLRCSPRSGDLSVYWYQQSLDQGLQFLIQYYNGEERAKGNILERFSAQQFPDLHSELNLSSLELGDSALYFCASSVEDRAKETQYFGPGTRLLVL.

The chain couples TRBV27 to TRBJ2-1; the match to TRBD1 covers 10 bases. The germline V gene encodes CDR1 MNHEY and CDR2 SMNVEV (reference sequence). The V and J ends lost 6 bases and 3 bases, in that order; junction bases with no gene match: 5. The CDR3 extends over 15 amino acids. CDR3 DNA: TGTGCCAGCAGGCCCGGGACAGGGGACTACAATGAGCAGTTCTTC. Amino acid sequence: CASRPGTGDYNEQFF.

The rearrangement uses TRBV12-3 or TRBV12-4 and TRBJ2-5; D remains unclear. The CDR3 loop spans 13 amino acids. V was cut by 1 base and J by 7 bases, with 10 bases left in between. The CDR3: CASSLGTTRTQYF. DNA for the CDR3: TGTGCCAGCAGTTTAGGCACCACCAGGACCCAGTACTTC.